Below, one TCR beta chain is given with its context. The antigen is unknown. Making the TCR beta cDNA relied on 5'RACE template switching with UMIs. After re-calling the 5' RACE reads, TCRdb lists one entry per CDR3 protein, DNA absent. This table lists roughly 280,000 distinct CDR3 sequences. The data were obtained in a study of T cells expressing NK-cell markers. Study summary: Investigators obtained TCR beta repertoires from sorted CD3+CD56+NKG2C+, CD3+CD56+NKG2C- and CD3+CD56-NKG2C+ T cells. Sequenced donors, eight in total, included seven who were HCMV-seropositive and one who was seronegative. Study conclusions and caveats: For a handful of donors, these clonotypes were likewise the leading ones in the CD3+CD56-NKG2C+ fraction.

The CDR3 totals 17 residues. The germline V gene has CDR1 KGHSH and CDR2 LQKENI. The receptor was isolated from a man between 18 and 35 years old in good health. The J gene is TRBJ1-3, the V gene TRBV18. Sequencing was carried out using blood T cells: a sorted CD56 or NKG2C T cell subset, CD4+ or CD8+ T cells, or bulk PBMC T cells (not recorded which). The CDR3 loop is CASSPPQTGNSGNTIYF.